This T cell receptor beta chain emerged from a study of cytomegalovirus exposure and HLA in healthy donors. PCR employed 60 Vbeta and 13 Jbeta primers. The repertoire was sequenced with immunoSEQ multiplex PCR; TCRdb's copy has only in-frame clones and lacks some. Altogether about 190,000 clones are present, roughly 81% being singletons, with the ten largest covering 2.5% to 3.5%. This CDR3 comprises 15 residues. Germline-derived CDR1 and CDR2 are MDHEN and SYDVKM. Trimming removed 5 bases from V and 4 bases from J; junction bases left unmatched: 10. The origin of this receptor is a woman aged 25 to 45 in good health and CMV-seropositive. The specimen sequenced was PBMCs. This chain connects TRBV28 to TRBJ2-7; TRBD1 aligns across 8 bases. The CDR3 loop reads CASSPPGTGHYEQYF. The CDR3 DNA reads TGTGCCAGCAGTCCCCCCGGGACAGGACATTACGAGCAGTACTTC.